Below are 15 T cell receptor beta chains sequenced from a single sample in a study of radiation and T cells in renal cell carcinoma. As for time point: baseline pretreatment blood. Specified treatment: 15 Gy SBRT to primary tumor, nephrectomy 4 weeks later. Profiled with immunoSEQ multiplex PCR; TCRdb holds only in-frame clones, not every one. The sample contains 130,000 or so clones, less than 85% of which appear only once. The sequencing used blood, collected from a patient whose treatment included radiotherapy and nephrectomy. The receptors here all came from a woman aged 50 to 60 with renal cell carcinoma.

V is TRBV9 and J is TRBJ1-2; D is possibly TRBD1 (5 bases). In germline, CDR1 is SGDLS, CDR2 YYNGEE. CDR3 size: 15 residues. The V end was cut by 0 bases, the J end by 8 bases, with 17 bases between. In DNA form, the CDR3 reads TGTGCCAGCAGCGTAGAGGCAGGGCGGTCGCGGGGCTACACCTTC. Residues: CASSVEAGRSRGYTF.

The chain links TRBV10-3 to TRBJ1-1; perhaps TRBD1 as D (5 bases). The germline V gene has CDR1 ENHRY and CDR2 SYGVKD. The CDR3 runs 15 residues. Trimming took 4 bases from V and 4 from J, leaving 16 bases between them. The CDR3 DNA reads as TGTGCCATCAGTGCCCAGACAGAGGTAAGCACTGAAGCTTTCTTT. It specifies CAISAQTEVSTEAFF.

The CDR3, as DNA: TGTGCCTGGAGTACGTCCCGGGGTAACCCCTACGAGCAGTACTTC. Residues: CAWSTSRGNPYEQYF. The rearrangement links TRBV30 to TRBJ2-7, with D tentatively TRBD2 (5 bases). The germline CDR1 and CDR2 sequences are GTSNPN and SVGIG (reference sequence). V was cut by 2 bases and J by 2 bases, with 16 bases left in between. The CDR3 runs to 15 residues.

The chain couples TRBV5-6 to TRBJ1-6, with D maybe TRBD1 (6 bases). V lost 3 bases and J 2 bases, leaving 12 bases between the germline ends. This CDR3 spans 16 amino acids. Per germline, CDR1 SGHDT and CDR2 YYEEEE. CDR3 loop: CASSSSRDTYNSPLHF. The CDR3 nucleotides are TGTGCCAGCAGCTCCAGTCGGGACACCTATAATTCACCCCTCCACTTT.

This chain connects TRBV6-5 to TRBJ2-3; 8 nucleotides match TRBD2. Per germline, CDR1 MNHEY and CDR2 SVGAGI. The CDR3 is made up of 14 amino acids. With V trimmed by 0 bases and J by 4 bases, 0 bases remained unmatched. CDR3 sequence: CASSYSGGADTQYF. The CDR3 DNA reads as TGTGCCAGCAGTTACTCCGGGGGGGCAGATACGCAGTATTTT.

The chain combines TRBV10-2 with TRBJ1-1, with D possibly TRBD1 on 6 matching bases. This CDR3 region has 15 residues. V lost 0 bases to trimming and J lost 1 base, with 9 bases between them. CDR1 and CDR2 (germline): WSHSY, SAAADI. The CDR3 sequence is CASSESRQENTEAFF. The CDR3 DNA sequence: TGCGCCAGCAGTGAGTCGAGACAGGAGAACACTGAAGCTTTCTTT.

This chain connects TRBV2 to TRBJ1-6, with 8 nucleotides matching TRBD1. The CDR3 loop spans 14 amino acids. V shed 5 bases, J shed 7 bases, and the junction held 4 bases outside the gene matches. CDR1 SNHLY and CDR2 FYNNEI come from the germline V gene. The CDR3 nucleotides read TGTGCCAGCAGTCCGGACAGGGTGAATTCACCCCTCCACTTT. It yields the protein CASSPDRVNSPLHF.

The rearrangement uses TRBV7-9 and TRBJ2-7, with D hard to call. This CDR3 is 19 amino acids long. Germline V CDR1 and CDR2: SEHNR, FQNEAQ (reference sequence). The V and J ends lost 6 bases and 1 base respectively, with 28 bases between them. DNA for the CDR3: TGTGCCAGCAGTCCCATTGTTGGCTTATTCTCTGTATCGTCCTACGAGCAGTACTTC. Translation gives CASSPIVGLFSVSSYEQYF.

This clone has just one count. The chain is built from TRBV7-9 and TRBJ1-5; the match to TRBD1 covers 7 bases. CDR1 is SEHNR, CDR2 FQNEAQ, per germline (reference sequence). J lost 5 bases, V lost 4 bases, and 2 bases had no gene match. This CDR3 is built from 13 residues. CDR3 loop: CASSYGTDQPQHF. CDR3 sequence (DNA): TGTGCCAGCAGCTACGGGACAGATCAGCCCCAGCATTTT.

This clone was observed a few times. This chain links TRBV7-3 with TRBJ2-1, with 8 bases matching TRBD1. With V trimmed by 2 bases and J by 3 bases, 6 bases remained unmatched. The CDR3 runs to 16 residues. Germline values: CDR1 SGHTA, CDR2 FQGTGA. The CDR3 bases are TGTGCCAGCAGCTTAGATGCCGGGACAGGCTACAATGAGCAGTTCTTC. This codes for CASSLDAGTGYNEQFF.

The V and J genes are TRBV28 and TRBJ2-3, with 14 nucleotides matching TRBD2. Germline values: CDR1 MDHEN, CDR2 SYDVKM. This CDR3 is built from 18 residues. After removal of 5 bases from V and 0 bases from J, the junction contained 7 bases not matched to a gene. CDR3 region: CASSLYGTSGGSTDTQYF. CDR3 sequence (DNA): TGTGCCAGCAGTCTCTATGGGACTAGCGGGGGTAGCACAGATACGCAGTATTTT.

This chain connects TRBV7-2 to TRBJ2-1, with TRBD2 matching 10 bases. The CDR3 is 16 amino acids. The germline V gene encodes CDR1 SGHTA and CDR2 FQGNSA. J was trimmed by 5 bases and V by 1 base; bases with no gene match: 5. The CDR3 loop reads CASSLDPLAGNNEQFF. The DNA of the CDR3 is TGTGCCAGCAGCTTAGATCCACTAGCGGGGAACAATGAGCAGTTCTTC.

The chain carries TRBV19 and TRBJ2-2, with a possible D match to TRBD1 (6 bases). This CDR3 spans 13 amino acids. The germline CDR1 and CDR2 sequences are LNHDA and SQIVND (reference sequence). CDR3 loop: CATSTGLTGELFF. The CDR3 DNA is TGTGCAACCTCGACAGGACTCACCGGGGAGCTGTTTTTT.

The chain uses TRBV5-1 and TRBJ2-3, with a tentative D call TRBD2 (6 bases). The CDR3 runs to 14 residues. Trimming shortened V by 2 bases and J by 6 bases, and 13 bases separated the two germline ends. CDR1 SGHRS and CDR2 YFSETQ come from the germline V gene. The CDR3 region is CASSFLGRGDTQYF. The CDR3 DNA reads TGCGCCAGCAGCTTTCTGGGACGGGGGGATACGCAGTATTTT.

The chain uses TRBV5-1 and TRBJ2-1; 7 bases are a match to TRBD2. Germline V gene data show CDR1 as SGHRS and CDR2 as YFSETQ. The CDR3 totals 13 residues. With V trimmed by 2 bases and J by 8 bases, 4 bases remained unmatched. The CDR3 region is CASSFGGGDEQFF. CDR3 sequence (DNA): TGCGCCAGCAGCTTCGGGGGAGGGGATGAGCAGTTCTTC.